This T cell receptor (beta chain) was identified during a study of blood T cell repertoires in COVID-19 (dated by TCRdb to 2020 to 2022). Background on the whole study: Samples covering the acute and convalescent phases of COVID-19 were provided by collaborators in the United States, Italy and Spain. Where HLA class I and class II types were available, the types were taken from metadata supplied by the sample provider, not from assay-based typing. Deeply sampled blood TCRbeta repertoires from subjects exposed to, actively infected with, or recovered from COVID-19 were included in the dataset. The prospective study material was composed of cDNA or gDNA derived from T cells, B-cell-depleted T cells, or PBMCs. Samples were obtained from the ongoing ImmuneRACE study (first 160 participants) and from 1,254 subjects provided by 6 global collaborators. Sample metadata almost always included a de-identified subject ID, COVID-19 status, age in years and sex. The repertoires were made available in a free public database intended to serve as a resource for research on the immune response to SARS-CoV-2. Results and caveats for the whole study, not just this receptor: Clinical and demographic metadata were provided uncurated, with the amount varying by source and participant.

In regard to this clone: The antigen it binds to is not known. Base qualities are missing; no much larger clone stands one base away.

Via the germline V gene, CDR1 is SNHLY and CDR2 FYNNEI. Trimming removed 8 bases from V and 7 bases from J; the gene matches leave 2 bases unexplained. From its cysteine to its phenylalanine, the CDR3 spans 12 amino acids. Just the 36-base CDR3 DNA is kept, in frame starting at base 1. Participants in the prospective study were aged 18 to 89 years, lived in 20 to 30 United States geographic areas, and enrolled through a virtual design. In the prospective study, participants were assigned to cohorts based on the clinical history participants reported in a screening survey and a study questionnaire. A participant counted as exposed if, within 2 weeks of entering the study, that participant had been in contact with someone who had a PCR-confirmed or clinician-diagnosed COVID-19 case. Each participant in the prospective study had whole blood, serum and a nasopharyngeal or oropharyngeal swab collected by mobile phlebotomists. Prospective study participants could optionally give additional blood draws and questionnaires over an approximately two-month period. Prospective study blood samples were shipped either frozen or at room temperature before DNA extraction.

TCRbeta CDR3 regions were amplified from genomic DNA by means of the immunoSEQ Assay, a bias-controlled multiplex PCR. Turning to the authors' computational methods: The number of nucleated cells in each sample was estimated by amplification of reference gene primers within the assay. Sequence reads were collapsed and filtered to measure the absolute abundance of every unique TCRbeta CDR3 rearrangement. For each sample, productive Simpson clonality was calculated by taking the square root of Simpson's diversity index across productive rearrangements. Held by TCRdb, this immuneACCESS table contains in-frame sequences only and omits some clones. Under half of the omission traces to an unresolved V gene where checked; the cause of the rest is unknown. From that table come the V and J calls and clone size; the DNA was used to work out D and trimming. A total of hundreds of thousands of clones appear in this sample, 80% to 90% of them only once. The ten top clones hold just over 0.85% of the sample.

Material: PBMCs or T cells enriched from blood (not recorded which). The chain links TRBV2 with TRBJ1-6; 7 central bases correspond to TRBD1. The sequence came from a man aged 50-60 years who had been exposed to COVID-19. The CDR3 has the sequence CASRDSNSPLHF. The nucleotide sequence reads TGTGCCAGCCGGGACAGCAATTCACCCCTCCACTTT.